This entry concerns a single T cell receptor (beta chain). The antigen is unknown. Data came from immunoSEQ multiplex PCR; TCRdb stores just in-frame clones and leaves some out. The table lists around 91,000 clones, about 88% of them singletons. The data were taken from a study of T cell responses to AZD1222 COVID-19 vaccine. Across the whole study: Both about-4-week and about-12-week second-dose recipients were combined.

Study conclusions and caveats: Every sample of the repertoires postdated the peak T cell response. Among AZD1222 vaccinees, only 5 to 7 were seropositive at baseline. The study found vaccine-associated CD4 TCRs spanning spike, dominant at 160-218 and 743-854.

The TCR sequence derives from an adult in good health. The sample consisted of peripheral blood, taken on day 0 of AZD1222 vaccination.

The CDR3 nucleotides read TGTGCCAGCAGCCCCGACAAGGCTAACTATGGCTACACCTTC. Amino acid sequence: CASSPDKANYGYTF. The gene calls are TRBV6-5 and TRBJ1-2; D is ambiguous. Germline V gene sequence: CDR1 MNHEY, CDR2 SVGAGI. The V gene lost 6 bases and the J gene lost 0 bases, with 11 bases spanning the gap. This CDR3 is built from 14 residues.